This T cell receptor (beta chain) was obtained from a study of cytomegalovirus exposure and HLA in healthy donors. Study results and caveats: Reported results showed that the classifier diagnosed cytomegalovirus status with high specificity and sensitivity. Confirmation was obtained in vitro that a few CMV-associated chains are specific for CMV antigens.

A multiplex PCR was run with 60 Vbeta primers and 13 Jbeta primers. The repertoire was sequenced with immunoSEQ multiplex PCR; TCRdb's copy has only in-frame clones and lacks some. The sample yields some 120,000 clones, roughly 68% seen once. Details on this clone: Its matching antigen is unknown.

V was pared by 4 bases and J by 8 bases, with 30 bases between. Germline V gene data show CDR1 as SGHRS and CDR2 as YFSETQ. This CDR3 contains 18 residues. The receptor was derived from a young woman in good health and CMV-seronegative. This chain uses TRBV5-1 with TRBJ1-1; tentative D call: TRBD1 (5 bases). The sequencing sample was made of PBMCs. The CDR3 sequence is CASSQNLGTSAGWGEAFF. The CDR3 region has the DNA TGCGCCAGCAGCCAAAATCTAGGGACCTCAGCGGGCTGGGGGGAAGCTTTCTTT.